A single sample gave rise to the 11 T cell receptor beta chains below, sequenced in a study of blood T cell repertoires in COVID-19. Using immunoSEQ multiplex PCR, the repertoire was profiled, and TCRdb retains in-frame clones only, with some absent. The sample includes roughly 300,000 clones, approximately 81% of them seen just once. Specimen: PBMCs or T cells enriched from blood (not recorded which). The source of these receptors is a woman between 45 and 60 years old who had recovered from COVID-19.

This rearrangement joins TRBV5-1 to TRBJ1-1; D uncertain. Deletions cut 4 bases from V and 5 bases from J, with 15 bases between. This CDR3 has 14 amino acids. In germline, CDR1 is SGHRS, CDR2 YFSETQ. The CDR3 here is CASSPSAGRTEAFF. The CDR3 coding sequence is TGCGCCAGCAGCCCCTCGGCGGGTAGGACTGAAGCTTTCTTT.

The chain joins TRBV30 to TRBJ2-7, with TRBD1 matching 7 bases. The germline CDR1 and CDR2 sequences are GTSNPN and SVGIG (reference sequence). With V trimmed by 7 bases and J by 3 bases, 9 bases remained unmatched. CDR3 length: 13 amino acids. CDR3 DNA sequence: TGTGCCTCTGTGGGAGCAGGGGGCTACGAGCAGTACTTC. Protein: CASVGAGGYEQYF.

This clone occurred once. The chain links TRBV27 to TRBJ1-4; D is uncertain. The CDR3 spans 15 residues. Between the trimmed V and J ends, which lost 3 bases and 0 bases, there was a span of 8 bases. In germline, CDR1 is MNHEY, CDR2 SMNVEV (reference sequence). CDR3 sequence (DNA): TGTGCCAGCAGTTTGGAGTATGCAACTAATGAAAAACTGTTTTTT. Amino acid sequence: CASSLEYATNEKLFF.

CDR3 coding DNA: TGTGCCACCAGCAGAGGGGGTCGGGAGTCGGCAGATACGCAGTATTTT. Amino acids: CATSRGGRESADTQYF. V and J are TRBV15 and TRBJ2-3; a weak D match, TRBD2 (6 bases). The V gene lost 1 base and the J gene lost 4 bases, with 15 bases spanning the gap. The germline V gene encodes CDR1 LNHNV and CDR2 YYDKDF (reference sequence). This CDR3 comprises 16 residues.

The CDR3 coding sequence is TGTGCCAGCAGCGTGAGACAGGACCCGGGGGAAAAACTGTTTTTT. Protein: CASSVRQDPGEKLFF. The V and J genes are TRBV9 and TRBJ1-4; D may be TRBD1 (6 bases). Per the germline V gene, CDR1 is SGDLS and CDR2 is YYNGEE. This CDR3 spans 15 amino acids. V was trimmed by 2 bases and J by 8 bases, leaving 16 bases between them.

The chain joins TRBV14 to TRBJ1-4, with unresolved D. Germline assignment: CDR1 SGHDN and CDR2 FVKESK. Between the trimmed V and J ends, which lost 0 bases and 6 bases, there was a span of 8 bases. The length of the CDR3 is 14 residues. CDR3 in DNA: TGTGCCAGCAGCCAAGATTGGCGGGATGAAAAACTGTTTTTT. Translating gives CASSQDWRDEKLFF.

The gene calls are TRBV19 and TRBJ2-3; 9 positions agree with TRBD1. This CDR3 is 15 amino acids long. Germline trimming cut 4 bases from V and 0 bases from J; bases unmatched to any gene: 2. Germline lookup yields CDR1 LNHDA and CDR2 SQIVND (reference sequence). In DNA, the CDR3 is TGTGCCAGTAGTACCGGACAGGGGAGCACAGATACGCAGTATTTT. It encodes CASSTGQGSTDTQYF.

The chain recombines TRBV7-9 with TRBJ1-4; D remains ambiguous. The V end lost 1 base, the J end lost 9 bases, and 9 bases lay between the germline ends. This CDR3 comprises 13 residues. From germline, CDR1 is SEHNR and CDR2 FQNEAQ (reference sequence). The CDR3 loop reads CASSLGPDQKLFF. The CDR3 DNA follows: TGTGCCAGCAGCTTAGGGCCCGATCAAAAACTGTTTTTT.

The chain combines TRBV5-1 with TRBJ1-5; 7 bases align to TRBD1. The trim removed 4 bases at V and 1 base at J, leaving 2 bases unmatched. Germline CDR1 SGHRS, CDR2 YFSETQ. The CDR3 has 14 residues. CDR3 DNA sequence: TGCGCCAGCAGCCCAGGGGGGAGCAATCAGCCCCAGCATTTT. Translating gives CASSPGGSNQPQHF.

The rearrangement links TRBV5-1 to TRBJ2-3, with 16 bases fitting TRBD2. CDR1 is SGHRS and CDR2 is YFSETQ in the germline V gene. Trimming cost V 4 bases and J 3 bases; bases outside gene matches: 5. CDR3 length: 17 amino acids. The CDR3 protein is CASSPGTSGRVTDTQYF. Written as DNA, the CDR3 is TGCGCCAGCAGCCCTGGGACTAGCGGGAGGGTAACAGATACGCAGTATTTT.

This sequence joins TRBV5-1 and TRBJ2-5; D may be TRBD1 (6 bases). CDR1 is SGHRS and CDR2 is YFSETQ in the germline V gene. The CDR3 runs to 15 residues. The germline V and J ends were trimmed by 2 bases and 2 bases, with 13 bases remaining between them. CDR3 bases: TGCGCCAGCAGCTTAGGATATGGACAGCAAGAGACCCAGTACTTC. As protein: CASSLGYGQQETQYF.